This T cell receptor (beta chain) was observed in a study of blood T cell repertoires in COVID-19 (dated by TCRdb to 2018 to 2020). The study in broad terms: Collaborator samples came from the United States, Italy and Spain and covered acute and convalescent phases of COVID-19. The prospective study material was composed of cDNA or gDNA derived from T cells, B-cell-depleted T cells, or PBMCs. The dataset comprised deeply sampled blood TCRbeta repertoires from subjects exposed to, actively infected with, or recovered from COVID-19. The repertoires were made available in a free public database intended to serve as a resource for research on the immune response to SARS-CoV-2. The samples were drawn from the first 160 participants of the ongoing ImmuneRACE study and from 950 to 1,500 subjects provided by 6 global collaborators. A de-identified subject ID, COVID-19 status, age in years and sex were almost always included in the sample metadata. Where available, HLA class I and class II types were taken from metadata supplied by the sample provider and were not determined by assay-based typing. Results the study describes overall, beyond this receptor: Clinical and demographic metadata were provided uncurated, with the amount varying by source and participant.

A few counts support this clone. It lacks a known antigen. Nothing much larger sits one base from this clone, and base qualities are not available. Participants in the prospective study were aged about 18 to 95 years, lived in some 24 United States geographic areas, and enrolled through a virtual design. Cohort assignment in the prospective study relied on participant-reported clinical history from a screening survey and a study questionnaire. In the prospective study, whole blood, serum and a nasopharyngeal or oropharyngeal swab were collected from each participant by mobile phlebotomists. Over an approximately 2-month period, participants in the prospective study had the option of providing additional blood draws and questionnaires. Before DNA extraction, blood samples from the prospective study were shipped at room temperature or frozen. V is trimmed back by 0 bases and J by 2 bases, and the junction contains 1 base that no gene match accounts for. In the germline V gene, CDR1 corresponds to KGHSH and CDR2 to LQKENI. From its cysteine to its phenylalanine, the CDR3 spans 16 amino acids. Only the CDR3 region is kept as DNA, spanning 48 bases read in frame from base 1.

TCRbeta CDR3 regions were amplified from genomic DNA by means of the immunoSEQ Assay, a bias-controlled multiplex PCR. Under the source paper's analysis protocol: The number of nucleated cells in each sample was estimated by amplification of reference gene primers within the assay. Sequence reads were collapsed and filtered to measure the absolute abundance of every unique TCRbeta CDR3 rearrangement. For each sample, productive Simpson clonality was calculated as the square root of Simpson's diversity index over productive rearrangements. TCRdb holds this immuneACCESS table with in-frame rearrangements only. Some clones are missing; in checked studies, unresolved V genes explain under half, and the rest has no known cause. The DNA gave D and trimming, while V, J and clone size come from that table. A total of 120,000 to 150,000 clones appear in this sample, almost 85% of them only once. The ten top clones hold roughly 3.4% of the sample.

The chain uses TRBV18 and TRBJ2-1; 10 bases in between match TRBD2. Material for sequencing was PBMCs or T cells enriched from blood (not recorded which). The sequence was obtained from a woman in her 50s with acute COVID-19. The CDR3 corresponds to CASSPPSGRAYNEQFF. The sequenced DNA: TGTGCCAGCTCACCACCCAGCGGGAGGGCCTACAATGAGCAGTTCTTC.